This T cell receptor (beta chain) is from a study of radiotherapy plus CTLA-4 blockade in lung cancer. Germline values: CDR1 SGHRS, CDR2 YFSETQ. The CDR3 consists of 16 residues. Trimming shortened V by 2 bases and J by 2 bases, and 11 bases separated the two germline ends. This table comes from immunoSEQ multiplex PCR, and its TCRdb copy is limited to in-frame clones, with some not included. The data show roughly 86,000 clones, with roughly four fifths seen just once and 0.82% held by the top ten. The specimen was peripheral blood, collected from a patient treated with radiotherapy plus ipilimumab. The sequence came from a human donor with non-small cell lung cancer who had stable disease on radiotherapy plus ipilimumab. J is TRBJ1-6 and V is TRBV5-1, with a possible D match to TRBD1 (5 bases). CDR3 residues: CASSFGQGTYNSPLHF. The DNA for the CDR3 is TGCGCCAGCAGCTTTGGCCAGGGAACCTATAATTCACCCCTCCACTTT.